The clone carrying this T cell receptor beta chain was observed a handful of times. What it binds is not known. This specimen includes other DNA sequences encoding the same CDR3. The sample is drawn from a study of cytomegalovirus exposure and HLA in healthy donors. Regarding the study as a whole: Immune exposure information comprised only CMV serostatus. Earlier results showed most TCR beta V segments being productive about 90% or about 30% of the time.

With 60 Vbeta and 13 Jbeta primers, the PCR was carried out. Generated by immunoSEQ multiplex PCR, the TCRdb table keeps only in-frame clones and is missing some. Among about 190,000 clones, around 83% were seen once, and the ten largest hold under 2%. Nominal health characterized the donors when sampled, though unrecorded immune exposures were likely. Trimming took 0 bases from V and 5 from J; bases not matched to a gene: 4. Germline CDR1 SGDLS, CDR2 YYNGEE. The CDR3 is 15 amino acids. The V gene is TRBV9, the J gene TRBJ1-1; 10 bases map to TRBD1. Sequenced material: PBMCs. The origin of this receptor is a man aged 40-50 years in good health and CMV-seropositive. CDR3 region: CASSVDGQGGTEAFF. The CDR3 region has the DNA TGTGCCAGCAGCGTAGATGGACAGGGGGGAACTGAAGCTTTCTTT.